What follows is one TCR beta chain and its context. In its sample, this clonotype was seen once. The antigen this receptor binds is unknown. No much larger clone is present one base from it, and per-base qualities are unavailable. A lone read gives weak evidence. These data are taken from a study of CD4 and CD8 cells across lung adenocarcinoma regions (dated by TCRdb to 2016 to 2019). For the study in its entirety: The study examined intratumor heterogeneity of the T cell receptor repertoire by comparing tumor centers with tumor margins.

The method behind the library was PCR. Sequencing used a HiSeq X Ten. TCRdb trimmed the raw reads at Q25, called clones with MiXCR and kept productive beta chains. One record per CDR3 amino acid sequence lists the most common genes and DNA. The sample table holds about 19,000 distinct CDR3 sequences, of which 50% were seen once. The ten largest clones take up around 36% of the sample. Germline trimming amounts to 5 bases on V and 13 bases on J, with 14 as the count of junction bases outside the gene matches. The CDR3 goes from the cysteine to the phenylalanine over 15 residues. Left in the record is the CDR3 DNA by itself, 45 bases read in frame from the first base. The germline V gene sets CDR1 to MNHNS and CDR2 to SASEGT. Donors were patients with localized lung adenocarcinoma, a subtype of non-small cell lung cancer. Samples were obtained from the margins of localized lung adenocarcinomas. For TCR repertoire analysis, CD8+ T cells from tumor tissue were profiled separately from CD4+ T cells.

The sequenced sample was CD8+ T cells from the margin of a lung tumor. Taken with the paper, the label for cell subset or site translates to: tumor margin region. The receptor was derived from a male donor with lung adenocarcinoma. The CD4 and CD8 labels of this study may be unreliable. Here the chain combines TRBV6-1 and TRBJ2-1, and TRBD1 aligns with 10 junction nucleotides. The CDR3 here reads CASSPQDRGGNIQFF. At the DNA level, the sequence is TGTGCCAGCAGTCCCCAGGACAGGGGGGGTAACATTCAGTTCTTC.